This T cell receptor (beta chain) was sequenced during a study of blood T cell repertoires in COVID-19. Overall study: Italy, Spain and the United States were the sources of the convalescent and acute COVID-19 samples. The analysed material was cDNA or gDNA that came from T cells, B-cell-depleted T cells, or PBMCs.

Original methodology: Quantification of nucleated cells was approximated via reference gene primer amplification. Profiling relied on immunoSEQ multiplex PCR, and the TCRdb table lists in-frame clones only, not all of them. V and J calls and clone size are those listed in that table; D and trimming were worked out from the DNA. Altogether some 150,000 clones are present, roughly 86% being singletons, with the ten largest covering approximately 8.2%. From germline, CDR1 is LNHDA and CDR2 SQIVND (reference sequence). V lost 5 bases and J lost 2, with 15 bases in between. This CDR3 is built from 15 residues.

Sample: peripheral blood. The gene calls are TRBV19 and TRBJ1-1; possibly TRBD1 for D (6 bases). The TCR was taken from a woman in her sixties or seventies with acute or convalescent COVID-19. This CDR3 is CASSDRTGPNTEAFF. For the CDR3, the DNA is TGTGCCAGTAGTGACCGAACAGGGCCCAACACTGAAGCTTTCTTT. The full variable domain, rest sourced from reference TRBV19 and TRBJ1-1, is DGGITQSPKYLFRKEGQNVTLSCEQNLNHDAMYWYRQDPGQGLRLIYYSQIVNDFQKGDIAEGYSVSREKKESFPLTVTSAQKNPTAFYLCASSDRTGPNTEAFFGQGTRLTVV.